The next 9 T cell receptor beta chains were all read from a single sample in a study of PD-1 and CTLA-4 blockade in melanoma. Clones were sequenced by immunoSEQ multiplex PCR, and TCRdb holds only the in-frame ones, with some missing. The sample includes fewer than 20,000 clones, 73% of them seen just once. Here the sequenced sample was CD8+ T cells from peripheral blood, taken before anti-PD-1 treatment. Source of these receptors: a human donor with melanoma.

The gene calls are TRBV4-1 and TRBJ2-1, with TRBD2 matching 9 bases. The ends lost 1 base at V and 9 bases at J; junction bases unmatched: 13. In germline, CDR1 is MGHRA, CDR2 YSYEKL. This CDR3 comprises 17 residues. CDR3 DNA: TGCGCCAGCAGCCAAGGTCCCGGGACTAGCTATTCGATTGAGCAGTTCTTC. It is translated as CASSQGPGTSYSIEQFF.

The chain couples TRBV2 to TRBJ2-4; 10 nucleotides match TRBD1. The CDR3 has 14 residues. From germline, CDR1 is SNHLY and CDR2 FYNNEI. J gave up 8 bases and V 3 bases, and 4 bases lay outside the gene matches. CDR3 in DNA: TGTGCCAGCAGTGAGGACAGGGGGATAGACATTCAGTACTTC. As protein: CASSEDRGIDIQYF.

The chain combines TRBV7-8 with TRBJ2-3; D not certain. This CDR3 comprises 16 residues. V was trimmed by 5 bases and J by 3 bases, leaving 18 bases between them. CDR1 and CDR2 from the germline V gene are SGHVS and FQNEAQ. Written as DNA, the CDR3 is TGTGCCAGCAGCCCCCTGGGCCCCGCCGCAACAGATACGCAGTATTTT. This codes for CASSPLGPAATDTQYF.

The V call is TRBV12-3 or TRBV12-4, the J call TRBJ1-1; no definite D call. The length of the CDR3 is 11 residues. Trimming stripped 6 bases from V and 4 bases from J, with 6 bases between. In DNA form, the CDR3 reads TGTGCCAGCAGGTCGGTCACTGAAGCTTTCTTT. Translated, it gives CASRSVTEAFF.

Here the CDR3 reads CASSNPTVALSYEQYF. CDR3 DNA sequence: TGTGCCAGCAGTAACCCGACAGTCGCCCTCTCCTACGAGCAGTACTTC. The rearrangement uses TRBV2 and TRBJ2-7; TRBD1 might be the D (5 bases). The germline V gene encodes CDR1 SNHLY and CDR2 FYNNEI. Trimming removed 5 bases from V and 0 bases from J, with 17 bases in between. The CDR3 loop spans 16 amino acids.

The genes are TRBV10-3 and TRBJ2-7, with TRBD1 matching 10 bases. The CDR3 has 16 residues. The V segment lost 4 bases and the J segment 2 bases; nucleotides outside the gene matches: 8. The germline CDR1 and CDR2 sequences are ENHRY and SYGVKD. The CDR3 is CAISVRDRGPTYEQYF. CDR3 nucleotide sequence: TGTGCCATCAGTGTTCGGGACAGGGGTCCAACCTACGAGCAGTACTTC.

V and J are TRBV30 and TRBJ2-7; D gene unclear. The V end lost 0 bases, the J end lost 3 bases, and 9 bases lay between the germline ends. Germline lookup yields CDR1 GTSNPN and CDR2 SVGIG (reference sequence). The CDR3 is made up of 13 amino acids. CDR3 amino acids: CAWSVQGNYEQYF. Written as DNA, the CDR3 is TGTGCCTGGAGTGTACAAGGGAACTACGAGCAGTACTTC.

This chain links TRBV19 with TRBJ1-5, with D possibly being TRBD1 (5 bases). V lost 7 bases, J lost 10 bases, and 14 bases lay in between. This CDR3 is 12 amino acids long. CDR1 and CDR2 from the germline V gene are LNHDA and SQIVND (reference sequence). CDR3 region: CASTGGYRPQHF. The CDR3 DNA reads as TGTGCCAGTACTGGGGGGTATCGTCCCCAGCATTTT. The whole variable domain, remainder taken from reference TRBV19 and TRBJ1-5, is DGGITQSPKYLFRKEGQNVTLSCEQNLNHDAMYWYRQDPGQGLRLIYYSQIVNDFQKGDIAEGYSVSREKKESFPLTVTSAQKNPTAFYLCASTGGYRPQHFGDGTRLSIL.

As regards this clone: Other DNA variants within this sample encode the same CDR3. CDR3 region: CASSITSGAYNEQFF. CDR3 nucleotide sequence: TGTGCCAGTAGTATAACCAGCGGGGCCTACAATGAGCAGTTCTTC. The chain joins TRBV19 to TRBJ2-1, with 7 nucleotides matching TRBD2. The germline V gene encodes CDR1 LNHDA and CDR2 SQIVND (reference sequence). Trimming removed 2 bases from V and 2 bases from J; junction bases left unmatched: 3. This CDR3 region has 15 residues. The full variable domain, its missing parts supplied by reference TRBV19 and TRBJ2-1, is DGGITQSPKYLFRKEGQNVTLSCEQNLNHDAMYWYRQDPGQGLRLIYYSQIVNDFQKGDIAEGYSVSREKKESFPLTVTSAQKNPTAFYLCASSITSGAYNEQFFGPGTRLTVL.